This entry features one T cell receptor beta chain sequence. Its antigen has not been determined. Base qualities are not recorded, but no much larger clone differs from it by a single base. This entry comes from a study of CD4 T cells in relation to SARS-CoV-2 and coronaviruses (dated by TCRdb to the early 2020s). Describing the broader study: In the ViraFEST assay, PBMCs were cultured with antigen for about eleven days, after which TCR beta CDR3s were sequenced to identify clonal expansions specific to the antigen. At the level of individual TCR clonotypes, the study measured memory CD4+ T cell crossreactivity between SARS-CoV-2 spike protein and common cold coronavirus spike proteins. The full convalescent cohort of 12 patients had a median age of roughly 35 years, ranging from about 20 to 75 years. The Adaptive Biotechnologies TCR-sequencing kit was used to sequence samples from three pre-COVID donors and the naive versus memory experiments, whereas other data were Illumina-based. The roughly twelve convalescent patients included 8 males and 4 females; two subjects were Hispanic. HLA restriction was mapped for shared crossreactive spike epitopes using patient-derived lymphoblastoid cell lines. A different, Illumina-based TCR-beta assay was used to sequence expansion assays from other donors in the study.

Looking up the germline V gene yields CDR1 MNHEY and CDR2 SVGAGI. V and J lose 4 bases and 0 bases, and a span of 9 bases separates them. Including cysteine and phenylalanine, the CDR3 has 15 amino acids. The kept DNA is CDR3 alone, 45 bases in frame from the first base. DNA from CEF-cultured naive and memory CD4+ T cells underwent immunoSEQ TCR-beta sequencing at survey level. Turning to the authors' computational methods: During preprocessing, nonproductive sequences were removed, along with CDR3s that did not begin with C, did not end with F or W, or were shorter than 7 amino acids. Antigen-specific clonotypes were called with the MANAFEST web app, based on expansion relative to reference and other culture wells. A clone was considered positive if the clone showed significant expansion compared with the reference culture in 2 of 3 replicate wells at an FDR below 0.05. A further requirement for positive clones was significant expansion compared with all other tandem wells, along with an odds ratio above 5. Cultured and uncultured naive and memory CD4+ repertoires were searched for previously identified spike- and CEF-reactive CDR3s. Pairwise Levenshtein distance, computed with the stringdist R package after three terminal residues were trimmed from each end, was used as the measure of CDR3 homology. The clones in this table, taken by TCRdb from immuneACCESS, are in-frame only. Not every clone is retained; where verified, under half of the shortfall comes from an unresolved V gene, and the cause of the rest is unknown. That table furnishes V, J and clone size, whereas the DNA furnished D and trimming. The sample table contains some 46,000 clones; only one count was recorded for roughly 80% of them. The top ten hold 1.4% of the sample.

Naive and memory CD4+ T cells were separated from cryopreserved PBMCs through CD4 enrichment, which was followed by EasySep naive CD4+ T cell enrichment. For 9 to 10 days, sorted naive or memory CD4+ T cells (about 9.3 x 10^4) were cultured at a 1:1 ratio with T cell-depleted PBMCs and CEF peptides. In general, triplicate replicate wells were used for every peptide culture condition. PBMCs were isolated from leukapheresis product or whole blood by Ficoll-Paque PLUS gradient centrifugation. PBMCs were either cryopreserved at -140 degrees C or used fresh in the expansion assay. The QIAamp Micro DNA Kit was used to extract genomic DNA from the CD4+ T cells. Study-wide conclusions, independent of this receptor: Crossreactivity analysis centred on spike protein, so crossreactivity against other viral proteins was not assessed. Sequencing of naive versus memory cells indicated that the assay detects memory recall responses, not primary responses primed during culture. The study was limited by small numbers of patients and tested TCRs. In about 60% of donors, memory CD4+ clonotypes turned up that crossrecognized SARS-CoV-2 and at least one common cold coronavirus spike. Because no donor provided both pre-pandemic and post-infection samples, tracing the source of pre-existing responses was limited. Compared with monoreactive clones, crossreactive clones had significantly weaker SARS-CoV-2-driven expansion, a result consistent with antigenic imprinting.

The sample comprised naive CD4+ T cells from PBMCs, cultured in vitro. The sample's cell subset or site label, decoded: naive CD4+ T cells isolated by negative enrichment. The TCR was taken from an adult with COVID-19. The rearrangement combines TRBV6-5 with TRBJ2-2, with the D assignment possibly TRBD1 or TRBD2, given 5 matching bases for each. The CDR3 protein is CASSSGTANTGELFF. The DNA sequence reads TGTGCCAGCAGTTCCGGGACGGCGAACACCGGGGAGCTGTTTTTT.